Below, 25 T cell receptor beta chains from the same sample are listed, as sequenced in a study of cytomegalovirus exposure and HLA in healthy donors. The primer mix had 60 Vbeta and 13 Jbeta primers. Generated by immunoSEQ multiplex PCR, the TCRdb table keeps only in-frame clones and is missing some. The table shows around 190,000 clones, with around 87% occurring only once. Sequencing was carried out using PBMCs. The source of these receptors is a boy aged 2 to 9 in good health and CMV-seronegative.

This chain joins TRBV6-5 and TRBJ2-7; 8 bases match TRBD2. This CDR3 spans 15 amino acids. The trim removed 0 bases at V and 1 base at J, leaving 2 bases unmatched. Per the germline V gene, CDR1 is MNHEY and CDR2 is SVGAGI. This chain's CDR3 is CASSYSSGGSYEQYF. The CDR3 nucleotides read TGTGCCAGCAGTTACTCCAGCGGGGGTTCCTACGAGCAGTACTTC.

The CDR3 protein is CASSSGIEGYTF. DNA for the CDR3: TGTGCCAGCAGCTCCGGGATAGAGGGCTACACCTTC. The chain uses TRBV9 and TRBJ1-2; no clear D gene. Germline assignment: CDR1 SGDLS and CDR2 YYNGEE. V shed 4 bases and J shed 8 bases, with 12 bases lying between them. This CDR3 spans 12 amino acids.

CDR3: CASSWEAGGEQYF. The CDR3 DNA sequence: TGCGCCAGCAGCTGGGAAGCAGGGGGCGAGCAGTACTTC. This chain uses TRBV5-1 with TRBJ2-7, with 7 bases identical to TRBD1. In germline, CDR1 is SGHRS, CDR2 YFSETQ. V was clipped by 3 bases and J by 6 bases; unmatched bases: 6. The CDR3 is 13 amino acids.

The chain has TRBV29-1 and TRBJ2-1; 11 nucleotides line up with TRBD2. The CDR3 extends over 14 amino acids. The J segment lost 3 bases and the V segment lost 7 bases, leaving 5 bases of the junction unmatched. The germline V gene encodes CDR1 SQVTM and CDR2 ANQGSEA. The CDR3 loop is CSASLAGVYNEQFF. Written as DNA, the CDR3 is TGCAGCGCGTCACTAGCGGGAGTCTACAATGAGCAGTTCTTC.

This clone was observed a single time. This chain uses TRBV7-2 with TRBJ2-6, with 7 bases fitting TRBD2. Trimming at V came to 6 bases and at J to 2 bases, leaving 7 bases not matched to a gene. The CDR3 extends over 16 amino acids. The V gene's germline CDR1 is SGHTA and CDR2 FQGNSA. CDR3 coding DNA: TGTGCCAGCAGTGGGCAGGGAGGGGCTGGGGCCAACGTCCTGACTTTC. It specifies CASSGQGGAGANVLTF.

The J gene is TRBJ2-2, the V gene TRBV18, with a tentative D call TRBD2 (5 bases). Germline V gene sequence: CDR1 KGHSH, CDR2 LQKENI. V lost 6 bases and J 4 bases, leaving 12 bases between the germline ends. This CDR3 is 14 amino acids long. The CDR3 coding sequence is TGTGCCAGCTCGCCATCGGGATCCACCGGGGAGCTGTTTTTT. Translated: CASSPSGSTGELFF.

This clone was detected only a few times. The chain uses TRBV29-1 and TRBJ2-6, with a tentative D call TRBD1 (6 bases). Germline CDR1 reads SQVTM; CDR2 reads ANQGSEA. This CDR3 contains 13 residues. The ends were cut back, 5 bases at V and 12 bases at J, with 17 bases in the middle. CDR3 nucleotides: TGCAGCGTTAGGATGCACAGGGATCCCGTCCTGACTTTC. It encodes CSVRMHRDPVLTF.

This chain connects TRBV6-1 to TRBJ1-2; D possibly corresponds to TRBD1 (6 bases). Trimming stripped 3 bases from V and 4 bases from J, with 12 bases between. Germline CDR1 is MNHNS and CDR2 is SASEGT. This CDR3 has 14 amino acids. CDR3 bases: TGTGCCAGCAGTGATTTGGCAGGGGCCTATGGCTACACCTTC. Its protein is CASSDLAGAYGYTF.

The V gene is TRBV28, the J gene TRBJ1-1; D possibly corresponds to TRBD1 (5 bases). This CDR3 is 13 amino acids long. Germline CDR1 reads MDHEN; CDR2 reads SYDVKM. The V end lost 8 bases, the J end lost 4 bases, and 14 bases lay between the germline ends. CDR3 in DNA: TGTGCCAGCGCTTTGACAGTGATCACTGAAGCTTTCTTT. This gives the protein CASALTVITEAFF.

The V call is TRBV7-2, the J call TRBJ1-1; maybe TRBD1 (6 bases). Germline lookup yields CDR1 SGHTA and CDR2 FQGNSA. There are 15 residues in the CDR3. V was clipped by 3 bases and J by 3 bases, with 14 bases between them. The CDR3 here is CASSLGGRRDTEAFF. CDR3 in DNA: TGTGCCAGCAGCTTGGGGGGGCGTAGGGACACTGAAGCTTTCTTT.

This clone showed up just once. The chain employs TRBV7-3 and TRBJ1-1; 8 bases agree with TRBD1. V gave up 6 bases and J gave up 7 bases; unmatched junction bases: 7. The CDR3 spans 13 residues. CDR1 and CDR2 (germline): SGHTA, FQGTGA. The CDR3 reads CASSSTGGGEAFF. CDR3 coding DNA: TGTGCCAGCAGTTCTACAGGGGGAGGTGAAGCTTTCTTT.

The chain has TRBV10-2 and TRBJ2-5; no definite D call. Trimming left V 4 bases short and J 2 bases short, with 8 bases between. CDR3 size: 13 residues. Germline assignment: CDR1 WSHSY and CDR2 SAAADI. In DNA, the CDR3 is TGCGCCAGCAGTGTACTTGAACAAGAGACCCAGTACTTC. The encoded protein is CASSVLEQETQYF.

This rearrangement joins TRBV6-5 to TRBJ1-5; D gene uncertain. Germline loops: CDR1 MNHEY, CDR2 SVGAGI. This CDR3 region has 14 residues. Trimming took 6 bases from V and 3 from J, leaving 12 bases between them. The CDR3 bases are TGTGCCAGCAGCCGTACAGTGACCAATCAGCCCCAGCATTTT. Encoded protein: CASSRTVTNQPQHF.

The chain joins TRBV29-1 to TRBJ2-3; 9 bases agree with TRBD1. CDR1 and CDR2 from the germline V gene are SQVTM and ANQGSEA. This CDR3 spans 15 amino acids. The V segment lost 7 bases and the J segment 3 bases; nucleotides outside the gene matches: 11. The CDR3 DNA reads TGCAGCGGGGGGGAGACAGGGGGAGATACAGATACGCAGTATTTT. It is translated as CSGGETGGDTDTQYF.

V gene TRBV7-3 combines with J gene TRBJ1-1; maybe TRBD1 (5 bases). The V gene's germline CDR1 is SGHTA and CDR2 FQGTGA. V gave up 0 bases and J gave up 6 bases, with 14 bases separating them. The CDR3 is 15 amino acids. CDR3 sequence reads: CASSLTRDERAEAFF. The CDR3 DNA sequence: TGTGCCAGCAGCTTAACCAGGGATGAAAGGGCTGAAGCTTTCTTT.

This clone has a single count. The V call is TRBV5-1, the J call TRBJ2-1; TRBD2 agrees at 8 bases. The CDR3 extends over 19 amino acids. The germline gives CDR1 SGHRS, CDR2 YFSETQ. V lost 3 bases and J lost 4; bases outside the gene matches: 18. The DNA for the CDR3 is TGCGCCAGCAGCTGGGGCGGGGGGCCAAACCCAGCAGGATACAATGAGCAGTTCTTC. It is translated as CASSWGGGPNPAGYNEQFF.

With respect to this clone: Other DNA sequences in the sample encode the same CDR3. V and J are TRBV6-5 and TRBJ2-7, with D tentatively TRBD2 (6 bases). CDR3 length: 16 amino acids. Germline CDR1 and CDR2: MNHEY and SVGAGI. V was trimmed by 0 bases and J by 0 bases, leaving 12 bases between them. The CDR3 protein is CASSYSSLSGSYEQYF. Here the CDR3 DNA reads TGTGCCAGCAGTTACTCGAGTCTTAGCGGCTCCTACGAGCAGTACTTC.

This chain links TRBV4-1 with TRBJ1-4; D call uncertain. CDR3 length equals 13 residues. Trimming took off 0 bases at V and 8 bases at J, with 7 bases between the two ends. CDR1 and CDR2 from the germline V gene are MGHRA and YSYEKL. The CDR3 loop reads CASSQDPGEKLFF. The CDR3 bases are TGCGCCAGCAGCCAAGATCCGGGGGAAAAACTGTTTTTT.

DNA for the CDR3: TGTGCCAGCAGCGCCGGGGGAGGGCTGGGTCGTTCACCCCTCCACTTT. Translation: CASSAGGGLGRSPLHF. The chain combines TRBV9 with TRBJ1-6, with D maybe TRBD1 (5 bases). The CDR3 loop spans 16 amino acids. Germline assignment: CDR1 SGDLS and CDR2 YYNGEE. V lost 3 bases and J lost 9, with 19 bases in between.

The CDR3 sequence: CSVADPGAGNTEAFF. The CDR3 nucleotides are TGCAGCGTTGCCGACCCAGGGGCTGGGAACACTGAAGCTTTCTTT. The chain uses TRBV29-1 and TRBJ1-1; TRBD1 is a possible D gene (6 bases). With 4 bases removed from V and 1 base from J, the gap between germline ends came to 16 bases. The CDR3 runs 15 residues. Germline-derived CDR1 and CDR2 are SQVTM and ANQGSEA.

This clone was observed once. The CDR3 region has the DNA TGCGCCAGCAGCTGGGGACTAGCGGGGATCTCCTACGAGCAGTACTTC. This gives the protein CASSWGLAGISYEQYF. The chain carries TRBV5-1 and TRBJ2-5, with TRBD2 matching over 13 bases. The J call is doubtful: the DNA matches TRBJ2-7 better. The CDR3 has 16 amino acids. The germline V gene encodes CDR1 SGHRS and CDR2 YFSETQ.

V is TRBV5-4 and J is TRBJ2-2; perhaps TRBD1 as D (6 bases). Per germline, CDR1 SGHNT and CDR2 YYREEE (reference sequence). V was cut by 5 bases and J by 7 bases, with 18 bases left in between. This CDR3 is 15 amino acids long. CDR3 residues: CASSPGTMRDGELFF. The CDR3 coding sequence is TGTGCCAGCAGTCCCGGGACAATGAGAGACGGGGAGCTGTTTTTT.

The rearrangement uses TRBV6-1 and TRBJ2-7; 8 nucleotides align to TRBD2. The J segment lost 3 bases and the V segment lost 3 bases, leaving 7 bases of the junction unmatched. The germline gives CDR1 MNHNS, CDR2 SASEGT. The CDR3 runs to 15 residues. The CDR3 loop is CASSDGAGGDYEQYF. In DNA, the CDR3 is TGTGCCAGCAGTGACGGGGCGGGAGGTGACTACGAGCAGTACTTC.

The CDR3 loop reads CASSLARDKAFF. The CDR3 DNA sequence: TGTGCCAGCAGCTTGGCCAGGGACAAGGCTTTCTTT. V and J are TRBV5-6 and TRBJ1-1, with a weak D call TRBD1 (6 bases). Germline loops: CDR1 SGHDT, CDR2 YYEEEE. Trimming removed 0 bases from V and 11 bases from J, with 11 bases in between. The length of the CDR3 is 12 residues.

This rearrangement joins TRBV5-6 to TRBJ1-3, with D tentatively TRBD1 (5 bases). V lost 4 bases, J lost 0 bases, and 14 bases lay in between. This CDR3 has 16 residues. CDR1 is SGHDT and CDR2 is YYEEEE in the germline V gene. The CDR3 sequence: CASSRYDSSSGNTIYF. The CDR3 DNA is TGTGCCAGCAGCCGTTACGACAGTTCCTCTGGAAACACCATATATTTT.